The next 22 T cell receptor beta chains were all read from a single sample in a study of T cell responses to AZD1222 COVID-19 vaccine. Sequencing used immunoSEQ multiplex PCR; TCRdb keeps in-frame clones, though not all of them. The sample yields nearly 110,000 clones, about 93% seen once. The material was peripheral blood, obtained on day 0 of AZD1222 vaccination. Source of these receptors: an adult in good health.

This chain connects TRBV25-1 to TRBJ2-1, with D possibly TRBD2 on 5 matching bases. The germline V and J ends were trimmed by 0 bases and 8 bases, with 8 bases remaining between them. Germline assignment: CDR1 MGHDK and CDR2 SYGVNS. The CDR3 runs 13 residues. The CDR3 DNA is TGTGCCAGCAGTGAATATGGACTCGATGAGCAGTTCTTC. Its protein product is CASSEYGLDEQFF.

The chain joins TRBV11-2 to TRBJ2-2, with 8 bases identical to TRBD1. V was clipped by 7 bases and J by 1 base; unmatched bases: 8. This CDR3 spans 16 amino acids. Germline assignment: CDR1 SGHAT and CDR2 FQNNGV. As DNA, the CDR3 is TGTGCCAGCACCCTTCAAACAGGGGGGAACACCGGGGAGCTGTTTTTT. Amino acids: CASTLQTGGNTGELFF. Filled out from reference TRBV11-2 and TRBJ2-2, the complete variable domain reads EAGVAQSPRYKIIEKRQSVAFWCNPISGHATLYWYQQILGQGPKLLIQFQNNGVVDDSQLPKDRFSAERLKGVDSTLKIQPAKLEDSAVYLCASTLQTGGNTGELFFGEGSRLTVL.

The rearrangement joins TRBV7-6 to TRBJ2-1, with D possibly matching TRBD2 (6 bases). V was pared by 1 base and J by 4 bases, with 11 bases between. Per germline, CDR1 SGHVS and CDR2 FNYEAQ. CDR3 length: 15 amino acids. CDR3 residues: CASSLVGRGYNEQFF. For the CDR3, the DNA is TGTGCCAGCAGCTTAGTTGGACGGGGGTACAATGAGCAGTTCTTC.

The rearrangement joins TRBV27 to TRBJ2-7, with D unresolved. Germline V gives CDR1 MNHEY, CDR2 SMNVEV (reference sequence). The length of the CDR3 is 14 residues. The V end lost 0 bases, the J end lost 1 base, and 7 bases lay between the germline ends. The CDR3 region has the DNA TGTGCCAGCAGTTTATCGTATGGTTCCTACGAGCAGTACTTC. Protein product: CASSLSYGSYEQYF.

V usage is TRBV13 and J usage is TRBJ1-2, with D possibly being TRBD1 (5 bases). The V end was cut by 5 bases, the J end by 8 bases, with 21 bases between. CDR3 length equals 15 residues. Per the germline V gene, CDR1 is PRHDT and CDR2 is FYEKMQ (reference sequence). The chain's CDR3 is CASSPRSGQGGGYTF. In nucleotides, the CDR3 is TGTGCCAGCAGCCCGAGGTCGGGGCAGGGCGGCGGCTACACCTTC.

The genes are TRBV9 and TRBJ2-5, with D perhaps TRBD1 or TRBD2 (6 bases each). The CDR3 consists of 16 residues. Deletions cut 2 bases from V and 1 base from J, with 15 bases between. The germline V gene has CDR1 SGDLS and CDR2 YYNGEE. As DNA, the CDR3 is TGTGCCAGCAGCGTCGGGACTCAGGGGTTCCAAGAGACCCAGTACTTC. Residues: CASSVGTQGFQETQYF. Complete variable domain (other parts from reference TRBV9 and TRBJ2-5): DSGVTQTPKHLITATGQRVTLRCSPRSGDLSVYWYQQSLDQGLQFLIQYYNGEERAKGNILERFSAQQFPDLHSELNLSSLELGDSALYFCASSVGTQGFQETQYFGPGTRLLVL.

The chain joins TRBV5-5 to TRBJ2-2; no clear D gene. The CDR3 sequence is 15 residues long. Trimming removed 4 bases at V and 5 bases at J, with 15 bases between. Germline CDR1 is SGHKS and CDR2 is YYEKEE (reference sequence). CDR3 DNA sequence: TGTGCCAGCAGCCCTAGACGGAGCACGACCGGGGAGCTGTTTTTT. The encoded protein is CASSPRRSTTGELFF.

The CDR3, as DNA: TGTGCCAGCAGCCAAATCCGGGAACCTAACTATGGCTACACCTTC. Its translation: CASSQIREPNYGYTF. This sequence joins TRBV7-8 and TRBJ1-2, with no clear D. Germline V CDR1 and CDR2: SGHVS, FQNEAQ. The CDR3 length is 15 residues. With 5 bases removed from V and 0 bases from J, the gap between germline ends came to 13 bases.

J is TRBJ2-5 and V is TRBV29-1, with TRBD2 matching 7 bases. Trimming removed 2 bases from V and 4 bases from J; junction bases left unmatched: 4. The germline CDR1 and CDR2 sequences are SQVTM and ANQGSEA. The CDR3 sequence is 13 residues long. CDR3 nucleotide sequence: TGCAGCGTTGAATGGAGCGGGGTAGAGACCCAGTACTTC. Translation gives CSVEWSGVETQYF.

This rearrangement joins TRBV4-1 to TRBJ2-2; no reliable D call. V was pared by 1 base and J by 5 bases, with 8 bases between. Germline loops: CDR1 MGHRA, CDR2 YSYEKL. This CDR3 is 14 amino acids long. The CDR3 nucleotides are TGCGCCAGCAGCCAAGGAGGAGTTACCGGGGAGCTGTTTTTT. Protein sequence: CASSQGGVTGELFF.

The rearrangement uses TRBV25-1 and TRBJ2-3; TRBD2 agrees at 8 bases. CDR3 length: 14 residues. J lost 5 bases, V lost 5 bases, and 6 bases had no gene match. Germline CDR1 reads MGHDK; CDR2 reads SYGVNS. The CDR3: CASSTGGVRDTQYF. Here the CDR3 DNA reads TGTGCCAGCAGTACGGGGGGGGTTAGAGATACGCAGTATTTT.

V is TRBV13 and J is TRBJ2-1; the match to TRBD2 covers 10 bases. CDR1 and CDR2 (germline): PRHDT, FYEKMQ (reference sequence). V was pared by 5 bases and J by 7 bases, with 20 bases of the junction left unmatched. The CDR3 is 19 amino acids. In DNA, the CDR3 is TGTGCCAGCAGCCCTAGGGACGGGTTGGGTAGCGGGGGGAAAAATGAGCAGTTCTTC. Its translation is CASSPRDGLGSGGKNEQFF. Complete variable domain (other parts from reference TRBV13 and TRBJ2-1): AAGVIQSPRHLIKEKRETATLKCYPIPRHDTVYWYQQGPGQDPQFLISFYEKMQSDKGSIPDRFSAQQFSDYHSELNMSSLELGDSALYFCASSPRDGLGSGGKNEQFFGPGTRLTVL.

This clone was seen a single time. The rearrangement links TRBV6-1 to TRBJ2-1; TRBD2 matches at 11 bases. The junction had 7 bases not matched to a gene; V was cut back by 3 bases and J by 0 bases. The CDR3 is made up of 18 amino acids. In germline, CDR1 is MNHNS, CDR2 SASEGT. The CDR3 here is CASSDRLAGTLSYNEQFF. CDR3 DNA: TGTGCCAGCAGTGACCGACTAGCGGGGACACTCTCCTACAATGAGCAGTTCTTC.

The J gene is TRBJ2-3, the V gene TRBV6-5; the D is unclear. The CDR3 is made up of 13 amino acids. The V end was cut by 4 bases, the J end by 6 bases, with 11 bases between. From germline, CDR1 is MNHEY and CDR2 SVGAGI. DNA of the CDR3: TGTGCCAGCAGTTCCTCCTCATTTGATACGCAGTATTTT. It codes for CASSSSSFDTQYF.

V is TRBV2 and J is TRBJ1-5; D might be TRBD1 (6 bases). Germline values: CDR1 SNHLY, CDR2 FYNNEI. The ends were cut back, 4 bases at V and 3 bases at J, with 13 bases in the middle. CDR3 length equals 15 residues. The CDR3 DNA reads TGTGCCAGCAGTGGCGGTCGACAGGCCAATCAGCCCCAGCATTTT. Translated: CASSGGRQANQPQHF.

This chain joins TRBV5-5 and TRBJ2-3, with a possible D match to TRBD1 (6 bases). Germline V CDR1 and CDR2: SGHKS, YYEKEE (reference sequence). The CDR3 contains 13 residues. Deletions cut 1 base from V and 3 bases from J, with 6 bases between. CDR3 in amino acids: CASSLTGTDTQYF. The CDR3 DNA sequence: TGTGCCAGCAGCTTGACAGGGACAGATACGCAGTATTTT.

The V call is TRBV6-5, the J call TRBJ1-1; D is perhaps TRBD1 (6 bases). The CDR3 covers 15 residues. Per germline, CDR1 MNHEY and CDR2 SVGAGI. Trimming removed 6 bases from V and 4 bases from J, with 18 bases in between. The CDR3 here is CASSPAGAQGTEAFF. DNA for the CDR3: TGTGCCAGCAGCCCCGCGGGGGCGCAAGGCACTGAAGCTTTCTTT.

The chain couples TRBV11-3 to TRBJ1-3; D is uncertain. Trimming left V 3 bases short and J 4 bases short, with 13 bases between. Per germline, CDR1 SGHNT and CDR2 YENEEA. This CDR3 has 15 residues. Here the CDR3 DNA reads TGTGCCAGCAGCTTGAGCAGTCCGTACGGAAACACCATATATTTT. Translated: CASSLSSPYGNTIYF.

This rearrangement joins TRBV27 to TRBJ1-1, with TRBD1 as a possible D gene (5 bases). Germline CDR1 MNHEY, CDR2 SMNVEV (reference sequence). The V end was cut by 4 bases, the J end by 0 bases, with 9 bases between. CDR3 length equals 14 residues. CDR3 protein: CASSSGIMNTEAFF. Written as DNA, the CDR3 is TGTGCCAGCAGTTCAGGGATAATGAACACTGAAGCTTTCTTT.

The chain has TRBV4-3 and TRBJ2-7; no firm D call. V was shortened by 0 bases and J by 5 bases, with 8 bases between the two germline ends. From germline, CDR1 is LGHNA and CDR2 YSLEER. The CDR3 length is 13 residues. The CDR3 bases are TGCGCCAGCAGCCAAGATATCTGGAACGAGCAGTACTTC. This translates into CASSQDIWNEQYF.

J is TRBJ2-7 and V is TRBV18; D is possibly TRBD1 (6 bases). The V end was cut by 2 bases, the J end by 5 bases, with 13 bases between. The germline V gene has CDR1 KGHSH and CDR2 LQKENI. This CDR3 comprises 14 residues. The CDR3 here is CASSPGQRFDEQYF. CDR3 DNA: TGTGCCAGCTCACCAGGACAGCGTTTCGACGAGCAGTACTTC.

This sequence joins TRBV6-5 and TRBJ2-7, with a tentative D call TRBD1 (6 bases). The CDR3 is made up of 16 amino acids. Germline CDR1 reads MNHEY; CDR2 reads SVGAGI. Trimming removed 0 bases from V and 3 bases from J, with 15 bases in between. In DNA form, the CDR3 reads TGTGCCAGCAGTTACTCGGGGTTACAGGGTGGCTACGAGCAGTACTTC. It is translated as CASSYSGLQGGYEQYF.